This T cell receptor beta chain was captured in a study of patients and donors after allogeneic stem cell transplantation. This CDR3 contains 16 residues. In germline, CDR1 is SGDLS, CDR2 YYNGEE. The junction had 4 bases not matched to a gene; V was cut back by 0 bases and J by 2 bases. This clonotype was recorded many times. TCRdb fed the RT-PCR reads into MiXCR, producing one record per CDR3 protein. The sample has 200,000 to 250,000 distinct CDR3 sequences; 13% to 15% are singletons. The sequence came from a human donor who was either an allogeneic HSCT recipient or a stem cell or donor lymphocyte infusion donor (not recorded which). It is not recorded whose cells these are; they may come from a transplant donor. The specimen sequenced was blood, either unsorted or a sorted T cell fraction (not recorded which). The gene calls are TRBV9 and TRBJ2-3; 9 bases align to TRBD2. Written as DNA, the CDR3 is TGTGCCAGCAGCGTAGCTGTAGCGGGGGTCACAGATACGCAGTATTTT. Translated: CASSVAVAGVTDTQYF. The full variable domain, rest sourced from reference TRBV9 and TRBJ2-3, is DSGVTQTPKHLITATGQRVTLRCSPRSGDLSVYWYQQSLDQGLQFLIQYYNGEERAKGNILERFSAQQFPDLHSELNLSSLELGDSALYFCASSVAVAGVTDTQYFGPGTRLTVL.